This T cell receptor (beta chain) was observed in a study of vaccination effects on CD4 cells after COVID-19. Viral peptide pool expansion of antigen-specific CD4+ T cells preceded sequencing in the ViraFEST assay. Culture proceeded for approximately 9 days, and CD4+ T cells were then isolated. Fresh IL-2-containing medium replaced half the medium on days 3 and 7. Study findings and constraints: Among infection- and vaccine-induced clones, marked clonal contraction occurred late after vaccination.

Looked up from germline, CDR1 is MNHEY and CDR2 is SVGAGI. Trimming cost V 4 bases and J 1 base, with 10 bases left between them. The CDR3 has 14 amino acids. About this clone: What it binds is unknown.

Sequenced by immunoSEQ multiplex PCR; TCRdb stores in-frame clones only, minus some. The sample contains around 79,000 clones, 74% of which appear only once. This TCR derives from a human donor who received a COVID-19 vaccine. The rearrangement uses TRBV6-5 and TRBJ1-1, with a tentative D call TRBD1 (6 bases). The material was CD4+ T cells from PBMCs cultured with HCoV-229E spike peptides, obtained before COVID-19 vaccination. The CDR3 region is CASSWGRGNTEAFF. Written as DNA, the CDR3 is TGTGCCAGCAGTTGGGGCAGGGGGAACACTGAAGCTTTCTTT.